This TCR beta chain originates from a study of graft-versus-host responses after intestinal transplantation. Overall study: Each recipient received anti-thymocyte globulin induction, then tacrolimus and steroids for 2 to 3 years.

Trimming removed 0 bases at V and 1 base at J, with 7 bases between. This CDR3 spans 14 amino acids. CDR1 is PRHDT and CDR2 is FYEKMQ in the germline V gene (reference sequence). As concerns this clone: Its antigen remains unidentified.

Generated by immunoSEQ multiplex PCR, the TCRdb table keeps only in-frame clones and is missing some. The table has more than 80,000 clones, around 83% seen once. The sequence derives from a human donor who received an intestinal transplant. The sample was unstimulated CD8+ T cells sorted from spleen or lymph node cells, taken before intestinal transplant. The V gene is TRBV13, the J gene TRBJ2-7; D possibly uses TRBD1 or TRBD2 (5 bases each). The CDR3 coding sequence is TGTGCCAGCAGCTTAGGGGGACGGTCCTACGAGCAGTACTTC. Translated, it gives CASSLGGRSYEQYF.